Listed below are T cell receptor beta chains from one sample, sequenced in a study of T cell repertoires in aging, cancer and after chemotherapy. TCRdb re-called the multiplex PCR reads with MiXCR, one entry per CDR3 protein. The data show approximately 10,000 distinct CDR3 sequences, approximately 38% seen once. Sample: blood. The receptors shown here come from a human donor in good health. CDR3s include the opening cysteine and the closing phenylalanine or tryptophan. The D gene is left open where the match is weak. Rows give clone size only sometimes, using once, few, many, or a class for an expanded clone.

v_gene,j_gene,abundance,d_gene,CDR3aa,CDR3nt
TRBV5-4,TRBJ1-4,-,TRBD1,CASSPDRDEKLFF,TGTGCCAGCAGCCCGGACAGGGATGAAAAACTGTTTTTT
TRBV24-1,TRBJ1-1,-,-,CATSPGRGTEAFF,TGTGCCACCAGCCCAGGGAGGGGCACTGAAGCTTTCTTT
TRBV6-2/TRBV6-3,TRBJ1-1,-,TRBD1,CASSYTPGTGNTEAFF,TGTGCCAGCAGTTATACACCTGGGACAGGGAACACTGAAGCTTTCTTT
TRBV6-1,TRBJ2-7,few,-,CASSVDWNDEQYF,TGTGCCAGCAGTGTGGACTGGAACGACGAGCAGTACTTC
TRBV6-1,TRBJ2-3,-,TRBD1,CASSETGGTLNTQYF,TGTGCCAGCAGTGAAACAGGGGGGACATTGAATACGCAGTATTTT
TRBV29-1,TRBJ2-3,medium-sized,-,CSASEGSTDTQYF,TGCAGCGCATCCGAAGGGAGCACAGATACGCAGTATTTT
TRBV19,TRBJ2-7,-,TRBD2,CASSINYPGLAGGQYF,TGTGCCAGTAGTATAAACTACCCGGGACTAGCTGGTGGGCAGTACTTC
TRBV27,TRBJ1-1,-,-,CASSLDPPGFGVTMNTEAFF,TGTGCCAGCAGTTTAGACCCCCCCGGGTTCGGGGTTACAATGAACACTGAAGCTTTCTTT
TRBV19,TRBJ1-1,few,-,CASSPTVLNTEAFF,TGTGCCAGTAGTCCGACAGTTCTGAACACTGAAGCTTTCTTT
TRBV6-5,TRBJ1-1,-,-,CASSSGSPNTEAFF,TGTGCCAGCAGCAGTGGGTCTCCGAACACTGAAGCTTTCTTT
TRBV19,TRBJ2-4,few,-,CASSRSSRENIQYF,TGTGCCAGTAGTAGATCTAGCAGGGAAAACATTCAGTACTTC
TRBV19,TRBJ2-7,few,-,CASSIGFTGSYEQYF,TGTGCCAGTAGTATCGGTTTTACGGGCAGCTACGAGCAGTACTTC
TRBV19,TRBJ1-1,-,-,CASRVGGTEAFF,TGTGCCAGTAGGGTCGGGGGCACTGAAGCTTTCTTT
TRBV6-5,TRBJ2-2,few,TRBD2,CASTKPGTSGSWTGELFF,TGTGCCAGCACCAAACCCGGGACTAGCGGGAGTTGGACCGGGGAGCTGTTTTTT
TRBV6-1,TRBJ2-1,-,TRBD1,CASVRTGDRNEQFF,TGTGCCAGCGTTAGGACAGGGGATCGCAATGAGCAGTTCTTC
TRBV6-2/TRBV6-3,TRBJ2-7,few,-,CASSYSGVGAYEQYF,TGTGCCAGCAGTTACTCAGGAGTTGGAGCCTACGAGCAGTACTTC
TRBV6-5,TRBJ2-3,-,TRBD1,CASRLGQGARTDTQYF,TGTGCCAGCAGACTCGGACAGGGAGCACGCACAGATACGCAGTATTTT
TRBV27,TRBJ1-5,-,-,CASSLGGRGQPQHF,TGTGCCAGCAGTTTAGGGGGGCGCGGTCAGCCCCAGCATTTT
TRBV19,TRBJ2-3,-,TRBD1,CASSTGQGHTDTQYF,TGTGCCAGTAGTACGGGACAGGGCCACACAGATACGCAGTATTTT
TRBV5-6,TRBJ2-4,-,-,CASSLPSVKNIQYF,TGTGCCAGCAGCTTGCCGAGCGTGAAAAACATTCAGTACTTC
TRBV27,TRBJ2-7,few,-,CASSSPLSYEQYF,TGTGCCAGCAGTTCCCCTCTTTCCTACGAGCAGTACTTC
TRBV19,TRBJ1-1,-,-,CASNHGSNTEAFF,TGTGCCAGTAATCACGGTTCGAACACTGAAGCTTTCTTT
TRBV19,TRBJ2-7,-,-,CASSIDKGTYEQYF,TGTGCCAGTAGTATAGATAAGGGAACCTACGAGCAGTACTTC
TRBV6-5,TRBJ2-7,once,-,CASSGAATNSYEQYF,TGTGCCAGCTCGGGAGCTGCCACCAACTCCTACGAGCAGTACTTC
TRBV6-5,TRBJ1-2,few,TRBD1,CASSYTGEYGYTF,TGTGCCAGCAGTTACACAGGGGAATACGGCTACACCTTC
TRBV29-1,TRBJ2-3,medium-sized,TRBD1,CSVEDRWTGTGPTDTQYF,TGCAGCGTTGAAGACCGTTGGACAGGGACGGGCCCCACAGATACGCAGTATTTT
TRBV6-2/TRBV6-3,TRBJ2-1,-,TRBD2,CATLSIPGRTSGRFYEQFF,TGTGCCACCCTATCGATTCCGGGTAGAACTAGCGGGAGATTCTATGAGCAGTTCTTC
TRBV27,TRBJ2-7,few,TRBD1,CASSPLSRQGSHWYF,TGTGCCAGCAGTCCATTGAGTAGACAGGGGTCCCACTGGTACTTC
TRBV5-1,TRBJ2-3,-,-,CASSTGQLRTDTQYF,TGCGCCAGCAGCACAGGGCAGTTGCGCACAGATACGCAGTATTTT
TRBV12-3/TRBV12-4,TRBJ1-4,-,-,CASRFRTRTNEKLFF,TGTGCCAGCAGGTTCCGGACTCGAACTAATGAAAAACTGTTTTTT
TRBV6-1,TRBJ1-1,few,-,CASSDGVTEAFF,TGTGCCAGCAGTGACGGGGTCACTGAAGCTTTCTTT
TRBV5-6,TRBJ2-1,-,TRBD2,CASSSGLSQYEQFF,TGTGCCAGCAGCTCGGGACTAAGTCAGTATGAGCAGTTCTTC
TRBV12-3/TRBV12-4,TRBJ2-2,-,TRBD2,CASSPVTSSRTGELFF,TGTGCCAGCAGTCCGGTGACTAGCTCGAGGACCGGGGAGCTGTTTTTT
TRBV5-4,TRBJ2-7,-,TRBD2,CASSSGLATSGEQYF,TGTGCCAGCAGCTCCGGACTAGCGACCTCGGGGGAGCAGTACTTC
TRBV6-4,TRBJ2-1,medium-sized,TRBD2,CASSLLAGANNEQFF,TGTGCCAGCAGCCTACTAGCGGGAGCGAATAATGAGCAGTTCTTC
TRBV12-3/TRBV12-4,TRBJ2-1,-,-,CASSYTSREQFF,TGTGCCAGCAGTTATACGTCCCGGGAGCAGTTCTTC
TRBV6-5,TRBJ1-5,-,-,CASRRRQANQPQHF,TGTGCCAGCAGGCGTAGACAGGCGAATCAGCCCCAGCATTTT
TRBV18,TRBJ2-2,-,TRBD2,CASSPSSGRVAELFF,TGTGCCAGCTCACCCTCTAGCGGGAGAGTTGCGGAACTGTTTTTT
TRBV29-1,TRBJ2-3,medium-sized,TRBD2,CSVAGAGGNTDTQYF,TGCAGCGTCGCAGGGGCGGGAGGGAACACAGATACGCAGTATTTT
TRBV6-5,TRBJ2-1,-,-,CASSRGLGSNEQFF,TGTGCCAGCAGTCGGGGGCTAGGAAGCAATGAGCAGTTCTTC
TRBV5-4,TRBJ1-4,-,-,CASSLMDWGDDEKLFF,TGTGCCAGCAGCTTGATGGATTGGGGTGATGATGAAAAACTGTTTTTT
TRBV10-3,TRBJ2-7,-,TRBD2,CAISESGLGGYEQYF,TGTGCCATCAGTGAGTCGGGACTAGGAGGCTACGAGCAGTACTTC
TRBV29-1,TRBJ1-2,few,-,CSVEEQGRGYTF,TGCAGCGTTGAAGAACAGGGCCGGGGCTACACCTTC
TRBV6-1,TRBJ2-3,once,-,CASSISTDTQYF,TGTGCCAGCAGCATTAGCACAGATACGCAGTATTTT
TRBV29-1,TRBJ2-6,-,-,CSFLRDSEANVLAF,TGCAGCTTTCTCAGAGACTCTGAGGCCAACGTCCTGGCTTTC